One and the same sample provided the 12 T cell receptor beta chains below, sequenced in a study of blood T cell repertoires in COVID-19. Method: immunoSEQ multiplex PCR; TCRdb's copy keeps in-frame clones and lacks some. The sample carries more than 110,000 clones, around nine tenths recorded once. Sequencing was performed on peripheral blood. Source of these receptors: a human donor in a cohort sampled during active COVID-19.

This clone was seen only a few times. Here the CDR3 DNA reads TGCGCCAGCAGTGAACAGGGGGCTGATCAGCCCCAGCATTTT. Translated, it gives CASSEQGADQPQHF. The chain has TRBV5-1 and TRBJ1-5; 9 nucleotides line up with TRBD1. J gave up 5 bases and V 5 bases, and 5 bases lay outside the gene matches. Germline CDR1 is SGHRS and CDR2 is YFSETQ. CDR3 length: 14 amino acids.

This clone was observed a handful of times. The chain couples TRBV2 to TRBJ1-2; TRBD1 matches 8 bases. Germline lookup yields CDR1 SNHLY and CDR2 FYNNEI. This CDR3 comprises 14 residues. Trimming cost V 1 base and J 4 bases; bases outside gene matches: 2. CDR3 region: CASSEGTGFYGYTF. CDR3 DNA: TGTGCCAGCAGTGAAGGGACAGGGTTCTATGGCTACACCTTC.

CDR3 in amino acids: CASSPTGDRYNEQFF. DNA for the CDR3: TGTGCCAGCAGCCCTACAGGGGACCGCTACAATGAGCAGTTCTTC. V is TRBV6-6 and J is TRBJ2-1; 7 nucleotides align to TRBD1. Germline CDR1 reads MNHNY; CDR2 reads SVGAGI (reference sequence). With 6 bases clipped from V and 3 bases from J, the junction kept 8 bases outside the gene matches. This CDR3 is built from 15 residues.

The chain couples TRBV7-9 to TRBJ2-1, with 8 bases identical to TRBD2. Losses at the gene ends were 5 bases for V and 9 bases for J; bases not matched to a gene: 9. From germline, CDR1 is SEHNR and CDR2 FQNEAQ (reference sequence). There are 14 residues in the CDR3. The CDR3 DNA reads as TGTGCCAGCAGCCTAGGACTAGCTATGGGTGAGCAGTTCTTC. Its protein is CASSLGLAMGEQFF.

The chain links TRBV6-6 to TRBJ2-1, with D possibly TRBD1 on 5 matching bases. This CDR3 has 14 residues. With 2 bases removed from V and 8 bases from J, the gap between germline ends came to 13 bases. Germline V gene data show CDR1 as MNHNY and CDR2 as SVGAGI (reference sequence). The CDR3 coding sequence is TGTGCCAGCAGTTACCGACCCAGGGTCGATGAGCAGTTCTTC. Protein product: CASSYRPRVDEQFF.

This clone is a singleton in its sample. This chain joins TRBV2 and TRBJ2-1, with D maybe TRBD2 (7 bases). Deletions cut 2 bases from V and 6 bases from J, with 11 bases between. CDR3 length equals 14 residues. Per germline, CDR1 SNHLY and CDR2 FYNNEI. CDR3 in amino acids: CASSERRGPNEQFF. DNA of the CDR3: TGTGCCAGCAGTGAACGGCGGGGGCCCAATGAGCAGTTCTTC.

This chain joins TRBV3-1 (or the pseudogene TRBV3-2) and TRBJ1-3; 9 nucleotides agree with TRBD1. Germline CDR1 reads LGHDT; CDR2 reads YNNKEL (reference sequence). Trimming took 6 bases from V and 2 from J; bases not matched to a gene: 2. This CDR3 spans 14 amino acids. CDR3 residues: CASSRTGAGNTIYF. The CDR3 DNA is TGTGCCAGCAGTAGGACAGGGGCTGGAAACACCATATATTTT.

The V gene is TRBV18, the J gene TRBJ2-1; D perhaps matches TRBD2 (5 bases). Trimming cost V 6 bases and J 8 bases, with 23 bases left between them. The CDR3 runs to 16 residues. The germline V gene encodes CDR1 KGHSH and CDR2 LQKENI. The DNA of the CDR3 is TGTGCCAGCTCGCAATATACTAGTGATCTTGTCGATGAGCAGTTCTTC. It specifies CASSQYTSDLVDEQFF.

This clone was detected once. The rearrangement links TRBV6-1 to TRBJ2-7, with D possibly TRBD1 on 6 matching bases. The CDR3 is made up of 14 amino acids. Deletions cut 2 bases from V and 5 bases from J, with 13 bases between. Looked up from germline, CDR1 is MNHNS and CDR2 is SASEGT. The CDR3, as DNA: TGTGCCAGCAGTGAATATCTGGCAGGGGACGAGCAGTACTTC. Its protein is CASSEYLAGDEQYF.

V is TRBV5-4 and J is TRBJ1-1, with D perhaps matching TRBD1 (5 bases). This CDR3 has 16 amino acids. V dropped 4 bases and J dropped 1 base, with 17 bases sitting between them. Germline V CDR1 and CDR2: SGHNT, YYREEE (reference sequence). The CDR3 DNA follows: TGTGCCAGCAGCCCCTCACTGGGGGGGGAGAACACTGAAGCTTTCTTT. This codes for CASSPSLGGENTEAFF.

The chain joins TRBV20-1 to TRBJ2-1; TRBD2 agrees at 10 bases. Unmatched junction bases numbered 6, after V lost 3 bases and J lost 7 bases. Germline CDR1 DFQATT, CDR2 SNEGSKA (reference sequence). The CDR3 is made up of 14 amino acids. CDR3 DNA: TGCAGTGCTAGTCTGGCTAGCGGGAGTAATGAGCAGTTCTTC. Translating it yields CSASLASGSNEQFF.

CDR3 sequence reads: CASSLGLTGDEKLFF. In DNA, the CDR3 is TGCGCCAGCAGCTTGGGGTTAACAGGGGATGAAAAACTGTTTTTT. The rearrangement joins TRBV5-1 to TRBJ1-4, with 7 nucleotides matching TRBD1. Per germline, CDR1 SGHRS and CDR2 YFSETQ. The V segment lost 0 bases and the J segment 6 bases; nucleotides outside the gene matches: 5. The CDR3 is 15 residues long.